The 28 T cell receptor beta chains reported below all come from one sample, sequenced in a study of PD-1 blockade in mismatch repair-deficient tumors. Measured with immunoSEQ multiplex PCR; TCRdb has only the in-frame clones, and not every one. The data show tens of thousands of clones, over 80% seen once. Sequenced material: PBMCs, taken about 40 weeks after starting pembrolizumab. The receptors originated from an adult with mismatch repair-deficient cancer.

This chain joins TRBV28 and TRBJ2-5; TRBD1 might be the D (5 bases). Germline assignment: CDR1 MDHEN and CDR2 SYDVKM. CDR3 length: 13 residues. Trimming cost V 4 bases and J 5 bases, with 11 bases left between them. This CDR3 reads CASSWGAVETQYF. CDR3 bases: TGTGCCAGCAGTTGGGGCGCGGTGGAGACCCAGTACTTC.

The chain is built from TRBV27 and TRBJ2-1, with 11 bases lining up with TRBD2. Per germline, CDR1 MNHEY and CDR2 SMNVEV (reference sequence). J lost 10 bases, V lost 2 bases, and 7 bases had no gene match. The CDR3 extends over 15 amino acids. The CDR3, as DNA: TGTGCCAGCAGTTTAGGGCTAGCGGGAGGTCGGGAGCAGTTCTTC. This sequence encodes CASSLGLAGGREQFF.

This chain uses TRBV1 with TRBJ2-3; the table assigns TRBD2, which was not confirmed against the DNA. TRBV1 represents a pseudogene. The CDR3 consists of 17 residues. The CDR3 region has the DNA TGCACCAGCAGCTTCTCTAGCGGGAGCCGTGGCACAGATACGCAGTATTTT. It is translated as CTSSFSSGSRGTDTQYF.

V gene TRBV18 combines with J gene TRBJ2-1, with 13 bases matching TRBD2. J was trimmed by 9 bases and V by 2 bases; bases with no gene match: 4. This CDR3 is built from 15 residues. Germline CDR1 KGHSH, CDR2 LQKENI. The DNA for the CDR3 is TGTGCCAGCTCACCAGGACTAGCGGGAGAGGTTGAGCAGTTCTTC. Translation: CASSPGLAGEVEQFF.

V and J are TRBV9 and TRBJ2-2; 10 bases fit TRBD2. CDR3 length equals 18 residues. Germline loops: CDR1 SGDLS, CDR2 YYNGEE. V shed 0 bases, J shed 7 bases, and the junction held 12 bases outside the gene matches. As DNA, the CDR3 is TGTGCCAGCAGCGTAGCTTCCAGCGGGAGGGCCGGGAGCGGGGAGCTGTTTTTT. Translated: CASSVASSGRAGSGELFF.

This rearrangement joins TRBV28 to TRBJ2-1; D unresolved. Trimming took off 1 base at V and 4 bases at J, with 5 bases between the two ends. CDR3 length: 13 residues. Germline V gene sequence: CDR1 MDHEN, CDR2 SYDVKM. Here the CDR3 reads CASSLSRYNEQFF. As DNA, the CDR3 is TGTGCCAGCAGTTTATCGCGGTACAATGAGCAGTTCTTC. Looking up the rest from reference TRBV28 and TRBJ2-1 gives the full variable domain: DVKVTQSSRYLVKRTGEKVFLECVQDMDHENMFWYRQDPGLGLRLIYFSYDVKMKEKGDIPEGYSVSREKKERFSLILESASTNQTSMYLCASSLSRYNEQFFGPGTRLTVL.

This chain connects TRBV25-1 to TRBJ2-1; D may be TRBD1 (6 bases). This CDR3 is 14 amino acids long. Between the trimmed V and J ends, which lost 7 bases and 4 bases, there was a span of 14 bases. The germline V gene has CDR1 MGHDK and CDR2 SYGVNS. CDR3 region: CASTSRGSYNEQFF. The CDR3 DNA reads as TGTGCCAGCACCAGCAGGGGCTCTTACAATGAGCAGTTCTTC. Together with reference TRBV25-1 and TRBJ2-1, the CDR3 gives the full variable domain: EADIYQTPRYLVIGTGKKITLECSQTMGHDKMYWYQQDPGMELHLIHYSYGVNSTEKGDLSSESTVSRIRTEHFPLTLESARPSHTSQYLCASTSRGSYNEQFFGPGTRLTVL.

The rearrangement links TRBV6-1 to TRBJ2-7, with 9 bases lining up with TRBD1. Germline CDR1 reads MNHNS; CDR2 reads SASEGT. Trimming cost V 7 bases and J 1 base; bases outside gene matches: 5. This CDR3 spans 14 amino acids. CDR3 DNA: TGTGCCAGCACCCCGACAGGGGGATCCTACGAGCAGTACTTC. This encodes CASTPTGGSYEQYF.

This chain connects TRBV30 to TRBJ1-1; 10 bases align to TRBD1. After removal of 2 bases from V and 4 bases from J, the junction contained 13 bases not matched to a gene. The CDR3 has 17 residues. Germline V gene data show CDR1 as GTSNPN and CDR2 as SVGIG (reference sequence). This CDR3 reads CAWSPTGGAYVGTEAFF. DNA for the CDR3: TGTGCCTGGAGTCCGACAGGGGGCGCCTACGTGGGCACTGAAGCTTTCTTT.

The chain has TRBV2 and TRBJ2-4; possible D gene TRBD2, 6 bases. The CDR3 length is 17 residues. V was pared by 4 bases and J by 1 base, with 17 bases between. Germline CDR1 reads SNHLY; CDR2 reads FYNNEI. CDR3 protein: CASSGDGGLVAKNIQYF. The DNA for the CDR3 is TGTGCCAGCAGTGGGGATGGGGGGTTGGTGGCCAAAAACATTCAGTACTTC.

V usage is TRBV5-1 and J usage is TRBJ1-1; no reliable D call. CDR3 length: 14 residues. V was shortened by 0 bases and J by 4 bases, with 10 bases between the two germline ends. Germline assignment: CDR1 SGHRS and CDR2 YFSETQ. DNA of the CDR3: TGCGCCAGCAGCTTGGTAGGCGGTCCCACTGAAGCTTTCTTT. Protein: CASSLVGGPTEAFF.

The chain has TRBV5-1 and TRBJ1-2, with 7 bases identical to TRBD1. Trimming removed 6 bases from V and 4 bases from J; junction bases left unmatched: 9. The CDR3 totals 14 residues. CDR1 is SGHRS, CDR2 YFSETQ, per germline. The CDR3 coding sequence is TGCGCCAGCACCCAACCCGGGACAGTCTATGGCTACACCTTC. The encoded protein is CASTQPGTVYGYTF.

This chain connects TRBV11-2 to TRBJ2-5; TRBD2 matches 7 bases. V lost 1 base and J lost 5; bases outside the gene matches: 7. The CDR3 loop spans 15 amino acids. Germline V lookup: CDR1 SGHAT, CDR2 FQNNGV. CDR3 residues: CASSLGRGGYETQYF. CDR3 nucleotide sequence: TGTGCCAGCAGCTTAGGTCGGGGAGGGTACGAGACCCAGTACTTC. Using reference TRBV11-2 and TRBJ2-5 for the parts outside the CDR3, the full variable domain is EAGVAQSPRYKIIEKRQSVAFWCNPISGHATLYWYQQILGQGPKLLIQFQNNGVVDDSQLPKDRFSAERLKGVDSTLKIQPAKLEDSAVYLCASSLGRGGYETQYFGPGTRLLVL.

The CDR3 spells CASSPGQTYGYTF. The CDR3 coding sequence is TGTGCCAGCAGCCCTGGACAGACCTATGGCTACACCTTC. The gene calls are TRBV6-5 and TRBJ1-2; possibly TRBD1 for D (6 bases). This CDR3 has 13 residues. V dropped 6 bases and J dropped 4 bases, with 12 bases sitting between them. Germline loops: CDR1 MNHEY, CDR2 SVGAGI.

The rearrangement joins TRBV29-1 to TRBJ1-2; tentatively, D is TRBD1 (6 bases). Deletions cut 4 bases from V and 6 bases from J, with 15 bases between. The CDR3 is made up of 13 amino acids. Germline V CDR1 and CDR2: SQVTM, ANQGSEA. CDR3 sequence: CSVGTRGAHGYTF. The CDR3 coding sequence is TGCAGCGTTGGGACGCGGGGGGCCCATGGCTACACCTTC.

The chain employs TRBV9 and TRBJ2-3; 9 bases align to TRBD2. The CDR3 spans 16 residues. V gave up 3 bases and J gave up 5 bases; unmatched junction bases: 10. CDR1 and CDR2 (germline): SGDLS, YYNGEE. CDR3 in amino acids: CASSGTSEPRRDTQYF. The CDR3 bases are TGTGCCAGCAGCGGGACTAGCGAACCCCGTAGAGATACGCAGTATTTT.

This clone was recorded once. The rearrangement links TRBV25-1 to TRBJ2-3, with 8 bases matching TRBD1. The CDR3 is 15 residues long. The junction had 8 bases not matched to a gene; V was cut back by 6 bases and J by 3 bases. The germline V gene has CDR1 MGHDK and CDR2 SYGVNS. The CDR3 DNA reads TGTGCCAGCAGGCCCCAGGGGGCGCCAACAGATACGCAGTATTTT. Encoded protein: CASRPQGAPTDTQYF.

The chain links TRBV5-1 to TRBJ1-2; TRBD1 aligns across 8 bases. The germline CDR1 and CDR2 sequences are SGHRS and YFSETQ. This CDR3 is built from 17 residues. The V and J ends lost 0 bases and 2 bases, in that order; junction bases with no gene match: 9. CDR3 nucleotide sequence: TGCGCCAGCAGCTTGGACGAGGACAGGGTGGACAACTATGGCTACACCTTC. This gives the protein CASSLDEDRVDNYGYTF.

J is TRBJ2-7 and V is TRBV19; 10 nucleotides line up with TRBD1. The V and J ends lost 3 bases and 7 bases, in that order; junction bases with no gene match: 12. From germline, CDR1 is LNHDA and CDR2 SQIVND (reference sequence). This CDR3 spans 16 amino acids. The CDR3 region is CASSIVGTGAKLEQYF. CDR3 DNA sequence: TGTGCCAGTAGTATCGTCGGGACAGGGGCTAAACTAGAGCAGTACTTC. Complete variable domain (other parts from reference TRBV19 and TRBJ2-7): DGGITQSPKYLFRKEGQNVTLSCEQNLNHDAMYWYRQDPGQGLRLIYYSQIVNDFQKGDIAEGYSVSREKKESFPLTVTSAQKNPTAFYLCASSIVGTGAKLEQYFGPGTRLTVT.

This chain connects TRBV6-1 to TRBJ1-2; 8 bases fit TRBD1. The CDR3 runs to 13 residues. V dropped 7 bases and J dropped 4; count of bases not matched to a gene: 5. The V gene's germline CDR1 is MNHNS and CDR2 SASEGT. The CDR3 loop is CASIFDRGYGYTF. DNA of the CDR3: TGTGCCAGCATTTTCGACAGGGGCTATGGCTACACCTTC.

The chain carries TRBV5-6 and TRBJ1-2; no clear D gene. Trimming pared 0 bases from V and 4 bases from J, leaving 16 bases between. The germline CDR1 and CDR2 sequences are SGHDT and YYEEEE. CDR3 length equals 16 residues. CDR3 protein: CASSLVGGFEVYGYTF. DNA for the CDR3: TGTGCCAGCAGCTTGGTAGGAGGGTTCGAGGTCTATGGCTACACCTTC.

This clone showed up just a few times. The chain is built from TRBV5-6 and TRBJ2-7, with D unclear. With 0 bases removed from V and 3 bases from J, the gap between germline ends came to 10 bases. There are 14 residues in the CDR3. CDR1 is SGHDT and CDR2 is YYEEEE in the germline V gene. In nucleotides, the CDR3 is TGTGCCAGCAGCTTGGGACTCTTAAACTACGAGCAGTACTTC. It yields the protein CASSLGLLNYEQYF.

The gene calls are TRBV6-4 and TRBJ2-1; D gene ambiguous. Looked up from germline, CDR1 is MRHNA and CDR2 is SNTAGT. Trimming stripped 5 bases from V and 9 bases from J, with 14 bases between. This CDR3 comprises 13 residues. The CDR3 DNA reads as TGTGCCAGCAGTCTCCGTATTGGGCTTGAGCAGTTCTTC. This sequence encodes CASSLRIGLEQFF.

This clone was counted a few times. The J gene is TRBJ2-4, the V gene TRBV7-9; D gene uncertain. Trimming removed 3 bases from V and 4 bases from J, with 13 bases in between. The CDR3 is 15 residues long. The germline CDR1 and CDR2 sequences are SEHNR and FQNEAQ (reference sequence). CDR3 nucleotides: TGTGCCAGCAGCTTGACACTTGGAACAAAAAACATTCAGTACTTC. This sequence encodes CASSLTLGTKNIQYF.

The chain uses TRBV28 and TRBJ1-2, with D possibly being TRBD1 (6 bases). CDR3 length: 13 amino acids. Trimming stripped 8 bases from V and 8 bases from J, with 18 bases between. Germline V CDR1 and CDR2: MDHEN, SYDVKM. The CDR3 spells CASDDRTRGGYTF. The DNA for the CDR3 is TGTGCCAGCGACGACAGGACAAGGGGGGGCTACACCTTC.

V usage is TRBV6-6 and J usage is TRBJ1-4; 8 bases map to TRBD1. The CDR3 has 14 amino acids. Per the germline V gene, CDR1 is MNHNY and CDR2 is SVGAGI (reference sequence). V dropped 7 bases and J dropped 8; count of bases not matched to a gene: 9. The CDR3 DNA sequence: TGTGCCAGCACCGAGACAGGGGAACGAGAAAAACTGTTTTTT. It encodes CASTETGEREKLFF.

V and J are TRBV4-2 and TRBJ2-5, with TRBD2 matching 11 bases. CDR1 is LGHNA and CDR2 is YNFKEQ in the germline V gene. This CDR3 comprises 16 residues. After removal of 2 bases from V and 0 bases from J, the junction contained 2 bases not matched to a gene. The CDR3 DNA sequence: TGTGCCAGCAGCCAACTAGCGGGAGGTCACCAAGAGACCCAGTACTTC. Its translation: CASSQLAGGHQETQYF.

The chain combines TRBV5-1 with TRBJ2-2; 7 bases align to TRBD2. Germline CDR1 is SGHRS and CDR2 is YFSETQ. Trimming removed 8 bases from V and 5 bases from J; junction bases left unmatched: 15. The CDR3 is 16 amino acids. CDR3: CASRHISGFGTGELFF. CDR3 sequence (DNA): TGCGCCAGTCGCCATATTAGCGGGTTCGGTACCGGGGAGCTGTTTTTT. The variable domain in full, with the rest retrieved from reference TRBV5-1 and TRBJ2-2, is KAGVTQTPRYLIKTRGQQVTLSCSPISGHRSVSWYQQTPGQGLQFLFEYFSETQRNKGNFPGRFSGRQFSNSRSEMNVSTLELGDSALYLCASRHISGFGTGELFFGEGSRLTVL.